The 21 T cell receptor beta chains given below trace back to one sample, sequenced in a study of T cell responses to AZD1222 COVID-19 vaccine. Clones were read by immunoSEQ multiplex PCR, and TCRdb kept only the in-frame ones, dropping some. This sample carries 150,000 to 200,000 clones, approximately 90% of them seen once, and the ten largest clones take about 1.7%. The starting material was peripheral blood, obtained 28 days after the second AZD1222 dose. The receptor source for this set is an adult who received the AZD1222 COVID-19 vaccine.

The gene calls are TRBV20-1 and TRBJ2-3; D perhaps matches TRBD1 (5 bases). V gave up 3 bases and J gave up 4 bases, with 14 bases separating them. This CDR3 is 14 amino acids long. CDR1 DFQATT and CDR2 SNEGSKA come from the germline V gene (reference sequence). For the CDR3, the DNA is TGCAGTGCTAGTGGACAAATAAGGGCAGATACGCAGTATTTT. This translates into CSASGQIRADTQYF.

V usage is TRBV5-1 and J usage is TRBJ1-1, with 9 bases lining up with TRBD1. The V and J ends lost 4 bases and 1 base, in that order; junction bases with no gene match: 5. Germline CDR1 and CDR2: SGHRS and YFSETQ. The CDR3 extends over 15 amino acids. CDR3 sequence reads: CASSPQGARNTEAFF. The CDR3 region has the DNA TGCGCCAGCAGCCCACAGGGGGCGCGGAACACTGAAGCTTTCTTT.

The CDR3 reads CASGIDRGISPLHF. As DNA, the CDR3 is TGTGCCAGCGGAATCGACAGGGGAATTTCACCCCTCCACTTT. The chain has TRBV28 and TRBJ1-6, with 8 bases aligning to TRBD1. The germline V gene encodes CDR1 MDHEN and CDR2 SYDVKM. V lost 8 bases to trimming and J lost 9 bases; unmatched junction nucleotides: 9. This CDR3 is built from 14 residues. The variable domain in full, completed from reference TRBV28 and TRBJ1-6, reads DVKVTQSSRYLVKRTGEKVFLECVQDMDHENMFWYRQDPGLGLRLIYFSYDVKMKEKGDIPEGYSVSREKKERFSLILESASTNQTSMYLCASGIDRGISPLHFGNGTRLTVT.

This chain's CDR3 is CASTPGGEGGYTF. DNA for the CDR3: TGTGCCAGCACCCCAGGGGGGGAAGGGGGCTACACCTTC. The chain joins TRBV11-2 to TRBJ1-2; 7 bases are a match to TRBD1. CDR1 and CDR2 (germline): SGHAT, FQNNGV. With V trimmed by 7 bases and J by 8 bases, 10 bases remained unmatched. The CDR3 is 13 amino acids.

In its sample, this clone was seen once. The CDR3 coding sequence is TGCAGTGCTAGAGTTGGATACGAGCAGTACTTC. This sequence encodes CSARVGYEQYF. The chain recombines TRBV20-1 with TRBJ2-7; no reliable D call. The CDR3 runs to 11 residues. CDR1 and CDR2 from the germline V gene are DFQATT and SNEGSKA (reference sequence). V gave up 1 base and J gave up 4 bases, with 5 bases separating them.

This sequence joins TRBV10-1 and TRBJ1-3; TRBD1 might be the D (5 bases). Germline assignment: CDR1 WNHNN and CDR2 SYGVQD (reference sequence). With 4 bases removed from V and 0 bases from J, the gap between germline ends came to 7 bases. This CDR3 is 14 amino acids long. The CDR3 is CASSGQISGNTIYF. The CDR3 coding sequence is TGCGCCAGCAGTGGACAGATCTCTGGAAACACCATATATTTT.

The chain couples TRBV11-3 to TRBJ1-6, with unresolved D. V was trimmed by 1 base and J by 0 bases, leaving 7 bases between them. Germline V gene lookup returns CDR1 SGHNT and CDR2 YENEEA. The CDR3 runs 16 residues. The DNA of the CDR3 is TGTGCCAGCAGCTTAGTCAGGAGCTCCTATAATTCACCCCTCCACTTT. Amino acids: CASSLVRSSYNSPLHF.

The chain recombines TRBV18 with TRBJ2-6; D is tentatively TRBD1 or TRBD2 (5 bases each). Germline lookup yields CDR1 KGHSH and CDR2 LQKENI. The CDR3 consists of 18 residues. The V gene lost 6 bases and the J gene lost 4 bases, with 22 bases spanning the gap. The CDR3 reads CASSITGTVMNGANVLTF. The CDR3 coding sequence is TGTGCCAGCTCGATCACCGGGACGGTGATGAACGGGGCCAACGTCCTGACTTTC.

The V call is TRBV7-9, the J call TRBJ2-7, with 10 bases lining up with TRBD1. The J segment lost 3 bases and the V segment lost 5 bases, leaving 19 bases of the junction unmatched. The CDR3 spans 19 residues. The germline CDR1 and CDR2 sequences are SEHNR and FQNEAQ (reference sequence). CDR3 protein: CASSDLLHPRDRGGYEQYF. In DNA, the CDR3 is TGTGCCAGCAGCGATTTGTTGCACCCCCGGGACAGGGGAGGCTACGAGCAGTACTTC. Filled out from reference TRBV7-9 and TRBJ2-7, the complete variable domain reads DTGVSQNPRHKITKRGQNVTFRCDPISEHNRLYWYRQTLGQGPEFLTYFQNEAQLEKSRLLSDRFSAERPKGSFSTLEIQRTEQGDSAMYLCASSDLLHPRDRGGYEQYFGPGTRLTVT.

The sample holds a few counts of this clone. V is TRBV6-5 and J is TRBJ1-6; D perhaps matches TRBD1 (5 bases). This CDR3 spans 13 amino acids. V lost 2 bases, J lost 10 bases, and 9 bases lay in between. The germline gives CDR1 MNHEY, CDR2 SVGAGI. The CDR3 bases are TGTGCCAGCAGTTACGTGGGGGGGTCACCCCTCCACTTT. Amino acids: CASSYVGGSPLHF.

J is TRBJ2-7 and V is TRBV7-2; 9 bases map to TRBD1. CDR3 length: 16 amino acids. Trimming cost V 4 bases and J 2 bases; bases outside gene matches: 9. The V gene's germline CDR1 is SGHTA and CDR2 FQGNSA. Written as DNA, the CDR3 is TGTGCCAGCAGCTACATCCCGGGACAGGGAGCCTACGAGCAGTACTTC. It is translated as CASSYIPGQGAYEQYF.

The chain combines TRBV28 with TRBJ1-5; D gene uncertain. Per germline, CDR1 MDHEN and CDR2 SYDVKM. The CDR3 runs 15 residues. Trimming removed 2 bases from V and 0 bases from J, with 8 bases in between. Written as DNA, the CDR3 is TGTGCCAGCAGTTTAGCAGCAGATAGCAATCAGCCCCAGCATTTT. Translating it yields CASSLAADSNQPQHF.

The chain uses TRBV10-1 and TRBJ2-1; D unclear. CDR1 and CDR2 (germline): WNHNN, SYGVQD (reference sequence). CDR3 length: 12 residues. Trimming took off 5 bases at V and 9 bases at J, with 11 bases between the two ends. CDR3 sequence (DNA): TGCGCCAGCAGTCTCGAGTTTGGTGAGCAGTTCTTC. Protein product: CASSLEFGEQFF.

This chain uses TRBV6-1 with TRBJ1-2, with 9 positions matching TRBD1. The junction had 4 bases not matched to a gene; V was cut back by 3 bases and J by 2 bases. There are 15 residues in the CDR3. The V gene's germline CDR1 is MNHNS and CDR2 SASEGT. As DNA, the CDR3 is TGTGCCAGCAGTGAGGTTACAGGGGGCAACTATGGCTACACCTTC. This codes for CASSEVTGGNYGYTF.

The rearrangement uses TRBV4-3 and TRBJ1-4, with D unresolved. Trimming cost V 0 bases and J 12 bases, with 8 bases left between them. Germline CDR1 is LGHNA and CDR2 is YSLEER. The CDR3 is made up of 12 amino acids. CDR3 in DNA: TGCGCCAGCAGCCAAGAAAGGGATGAACTGTTTTTT. This sequence encodes CASSQERDELFF.

This clone was found a few times. V gene TRBV2 combines with J gene TRBJ2-7; TRBD2 might be the D (5 bases). CDR3 size: 11 residues. V was clipped by 5 bases and J by 3 bases, with 5 bases between them. Germline CDR1 is SNHLY and CDR2 is FYNNEI. The CDR3, as DNA: TGTGCCAGCAGTCGGGGCTACGAGCAGTACTTC. As protein: CASSRGYEQYF.

This chain uses TRBV27 with TRBJ2-3; TRBD2 matches 8 bases. The V segment lost 8 bases and the J segment 2 bases; nucleotides outside the gene matches: 12. The CDR3 contains 16 residues. The V gene's germline CDR1 is MNHEY and CDR2 SMNVEV (reference sequence). The chain's CDR3 is CASRRLAKGNTDTQYF. The CDR3 DNA sequence: TGTGCCAGCCGGCGACTAGCGAAGGGGAACACAGATACGCAGTATTTT.

The genes are TRBV27 and TRBJ1-2; 12 positions agree with TRBD1. Germline V CDR1 and CDR2: MNHEY, SMNVEV (reference sequence). There are 16 residues in the CDR3. Trimming cost V 3 bases and J 3 bases; bases outside gene matches: 5. The CDR3 region is CASSLTRDRGHYGYTF. DNA for the CDR3: TGTGCCAGCAGTTTGACCCGGGACAGGGGGCACTATGGCTACACCTTC.

This chain connects TRBV7-8 to TRBJ1-3; D gene ambiguous. The germline V gene encodes CDR1 SGHVS and CDR2 FQNEAQ. CDR3 length: 12 residues. V lost 5 bases and J 3 bases, leaving 5 bases between the germline ends. CDR3 in amino acids: CASSDHGNTIYF. The DNA of the CDR3 is TGTGCCAGCAGCGACCATGGAAACACCATATATTTT.

The chain has TRBV7-2 and TRBJ2-7; either TRBD1 or TRBD2 may fit D (6 bases each). The CDR3 has 14 amino acids. Germline V lookup: CDR1 SGHTA, CDR2 FQGNSA. V was clipped by 2 bases and J by 5 bases, with 13 bases between them. For the CDR3, the DNA is TGTGCCAGCAGCTTAACGGGGGCGCCCAACGAGCAGTACTTC. Its translation is CASSLTGAPNEQYF.

The CDR3 DNA is TGTGCCAGCAGCAAAGTGCATATTGCTAATGAAAAACTGTTTTTT. It codes for CASSKVHIANEKLFF. The genes are TRBV21-1 and TRBJ1-4. TRBV21-1 is reported as a pseudogene. The CDR3 spans 15 residues.